What follows are 18 T cell receptor beta chains derived from one specimen sequenced in a study of OX40 agonist ivuxolimab in advanced cancers. Repertoires were generated with immunoSEQ multiplex PCR, while TCRdb's copy carries only in-frame clones and drops some. Of more than 65,000 clones listed, 88% are singletons. The sequencing used CD4+ or CD8+ T cells sorted from blood, collected in a trial of the OX40 agonist ivuxolimab. These receptors were taken from an adult with an advanced solid tumor such as melanoma, head and neck, liver or kidney cancer.

This clone was recorded only once. V is TRBV5-1 and J is TRBJ2-6, with a tentative D call TRBD2 (6 bases). The CDR3 sequence is 15 residues long. Trimming took off 4 bases at V and 0 bases at J, with 8 bases between the two ends. The germline V gene encodes CDR1 SGHRS and CDR2 YFSETQ. The CDR3 coding sequence is TGCGCCAGCAGCCCGGGACTCTCTGGGGCCAACGTCCTGACTTTC. Its translation is CASSPGLSGANVLTF.

This chain joins TRBV14 and TRBJ2-5; no firm D call. The CDR3 loop spans 15 amino acids. Germline values: CDR1 SGHDN, CDR2 FVKESK. Deletions cut 6 bases from V and 7 bases from J, with 21 bases between. The CDR3 loop is CASSTRFAQRSTQYF. In nucleotides, the CDR3 is TGTGCCAGCAGTACCCGATTTGCGCAGCGCTCGACCCAGTACTTC.

V gene TRBV4-3 combines with J gene TRBJ2-7, with no clear D. Trimming stripped 0 bases from V and 4 bases from J, with 7 bases between. The CDR3 extends over 13 amino acids. Germline V gene sequence: CDR1 LGHNA, CDR2 YSLEER. CDR3 sequence: CASSQDLEYEQYF. CDR3 in DNA: TGCGCCAGCAGCCAAGATTTGGAGTACGAGCAGTACTTC.

Worth noting for this clone: Germline and junction disagree at one end, which may indicate a read error. The chain has TRBV6-5 and TRBJ2-6; 8 positions match TRBD1. CDR3 length: 16 amino acids. Germline lookup yields CDR1 MNHEY and CDR2 SVGAGI. The CDR3 spells CASRYRGSAGANVLTF. The CDR3, as DNA: TGTGCCAGCCGTTACAGGGGGTCAGCTGGGGCCAACGTCCTGACTTTC.

The V gene is TRBV7-6, the J gene TRBJ1-3; D remains ambiguous. From germline, CDR1 is SGHVS and CDR2 FNYEAQ. Trimming left V 7 bases short and J 0 bases short, with 10 bases between. This CDR3 has 14 amino acids. CDR3 region: CASKRAPSGNTIYF. As DNA, the CDR3 is TGTGCCAGCAAAAGGGCCCCCTCTGGAAACACCATATATTTT.

The J gene is TRBJ2-1, the V gene TRBV2; TRBD2 agrees at 12 bases. V lost 6 bases, J lost 3 bases, and 12 bases stayed unmatched. CDR1 and CDR2 from the germline V gene are SNHLY and FYNNEI. The CDR3 spans 18 residues. CDR3 DNA sequence: TGTGCCAGCAGGGGGAGCCTAGCGGGAGGGCGGGGCTACAATGAGCAGTTCTTC. The encoded protein is CASRGSLAGGRGYNEQFF.

The V gene is TRBV7-2, the J gene TRBJ2-3; D is possibly TRBD2 (5 bases). Germline CDR1 SGHTA, CDR2 FQGNSA. Trimming removed 1 base from V and 5 bases from J, with 16 bases in between. CDR3 length: 16 residues. The CDR3: CASSLDRSGLQDTQYF. The DNA of the CDR3 is TGTGCCAGCAGCTTAGACCGGTCCGGACTCCAAGATACGCAGTATTTT.

This clone was recorded a few times. V usage is TRBV10-1 and J usage is TRBJ2-6; a weak D match, TRBD2 (5 bases). Germline V lookup: CDR1 WNHNN, CDR2 SYGVQD (reference sequence). The CDR3 is 14 residues long. Trimming stripped 4 bases from V and 2 bases from J, with 6 bases between. This CDR3 is CASSGGTGANVLTF. CDR3 DNA sequence: TGCGCCAGCAGTGGAGGGACTGGGGCCAACGTCCTGACTTTC.

This chain links TRBV27 with TRBJ1-5; TRBD1 matches at 9 bases. Germline CDR1 reads MNHEY; CDR2 reads SMNVEV (reference sequence). The CDR3 has 17 amino acids. J lost 3 bases, V lost 5 bases, and 11 bases had no gene match. The CDR3 sequence: CASSPPTGGAVNQPQHF. The CDR3 DNA reads TGTGCCAGCAGTCCCCCCACAGGGGGCGCGGTCAATCAGCCCCAGCATTTT.

The V gene is TRBV19, the J gene TRBJ2-5, with TRBD2 matching over 7 bases. The CDR3 has 13 residues. Germline assignment: CDR1 LNHDA and CDR2 SQIVND (reference sequence). V shed 4 bases and J 7 bases; nucleotides not matched to a gene: 6. DNA of the CDR3: TGTGCCAGTAGTACACAACCGGGGGGGACCCAGTACTTC. Protein: CASSTQPGGTQYF. Based on the CDR3 plus reference TRBV19 and TRBJ2-5, the full variable domain is DGGITQSPKYLFRKEGQNVTLSCEQNLNHDAMYWYRQDPGQGLRLIYYSQIVNDFQKGDIAEGYSVSREKKESFPLTVTSAQKNPTAFYLCASSTQPGGTQYFGPGTRLLVL.

The chain links TRBV28 to TRBJ2-7; no reliable D call. This CDR3 has 14 residues. The V end was cut by 2 bases, the J end by 1 base, with 9 bases between. CDR1 and CDR2 (germline): MDHEN, SYDVKM. The CDR3 spells CASSLGAKSYEQYF. The CDR3 DNA sequence: TGTGCCAGCAGTTTAGGAGCGAAATCCTACGAGCAGTACTTC.

CDR3 protein: CASSLPLDLNYGYTF. Written as DNA, the CDR3 is TGTGCCAGCAGCTTACCCTTGGACCTTAACTATGGCTACACCTTC. The V call is TRBV7-9, the J call TRBJ1-2; D gene ambiguous. V was cut by 2 bases and J by 1 base, with 11 bases left in between. Looked up from germline, CDR1 is SEHNR and CDR2 is FQNEAQ (reference sequence). This CDR3 comprises 15 residues.

In this sample, this clone turned up once. This chain links TRBV7-9 with TRBJ2-3; D is possibly TRBD2 (6 bases). Germline V CDR1 and CDR2: SEHNR, FQNEAQ (reference sequence). The CDR3 totals 16 residues. V dropped 5 bases and J dropped 2 bases, with 17 bases sitting between them. The CDR3 protein is CASSKQTSFATDTQYF. The CDR3 DNA reads TGTGCCAGCAGCAAACAGACTAGTTTCGCCACAGATACGCAGTATTTT.

The gene calls are TRBV28 and TRBJ1-2; D is ambiguous. Germline V gives CDR1 MDHEN, CDR2 SYDVKM. CDR3 length: 15 amino acids. Trimming took 4 bases from V and 5 from J, leaving 17 bases between them. CDR3 loop: CASSSPAGILYGYTF. The CDR3 bases are TGTGCCAGCAGTTCCCCGGCGGGAATACTATATGGCTACACCTTC.

This clone was observed once. The genes are TRBV20-1 and TRBJ2-3, with unresolved D. Germline V CDR1 and CDR2: DFQATT, SNEGSKA (reference sequence). With 5 bases removed from V and 6 bases from J, the gap between germline ends came to 9 bases. The CDR3 runs 11 residues. CDR3 region: CSALGGDTQYF. CDR3 sequence (DNA): TGCAGTGCTTTAGGTGGGGATACGCAGTATTTT.

CDR3 protein: CASGLVSIETQYF. CDR3 DNA sequence: TGTGCTAGTGGTTTGGTGTCGATAGAGACCCAGTACTTC. This sequence joins TRBV12-5 and TRBJ2-5; D is unclear. The germline V and J ends were trimmed by 0 bases and 4 bases, with 6 bases remaining between them. This CDR3 contains 13 residues. The germline CDR1 and CDR2 sequences are LGHNT and FRNRAP.

The J gene is TRBJ2-3, the V gene TRBV29-1, with a tentative D call TRBD1 (5 bases). Germline-derived CDR1 and CDR2 are SQVTM and ANQGSEA. The CDR3 consists of 14 residues. V dropped 1 base and J dropped 6 bases, with 14 bases sitting between them. The CDR3 DNA is TGCAGCGTTGAAGTTCAGGGCGGATCGGATACGCAGTATTTT. Translation gives CSVEVQGGSDTQYF.

This clone was seen more than once but under ten times. The rearrangement joins TRBV4-1 to TRBJ2-6; D is undetermined. The CDR3 covers 17 residues. Trimming pared 0 bases from V and 0 bases from J, leaving 9 bases between. Looked up from germline, CDR1 is MGHRA and CDR2 is YSYEKL. The CDR3 coding sequence is TGCGCCAGCAGCCAAGATCTCAGGCCCTCTGGGGCCAACGTCCTGACTTTC. Its protein product is CASSQDLRPSGANVLTF.